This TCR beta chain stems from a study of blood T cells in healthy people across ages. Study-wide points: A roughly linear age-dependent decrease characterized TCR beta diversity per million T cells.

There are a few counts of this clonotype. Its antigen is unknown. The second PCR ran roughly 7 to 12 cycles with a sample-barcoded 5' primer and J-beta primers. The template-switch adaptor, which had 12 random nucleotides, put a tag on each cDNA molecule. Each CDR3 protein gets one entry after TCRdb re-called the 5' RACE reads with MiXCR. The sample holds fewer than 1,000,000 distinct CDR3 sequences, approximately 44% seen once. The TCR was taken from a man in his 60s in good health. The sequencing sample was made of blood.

The CDR3 DNA sequence: TGTGCCACCAGCACCGGGACGGGGTACGAGCAGTACTTC. It translates to CATSTGTGYEQYF. The chain couples TRBV15 to TRBJ2-7; either TRBD1 or TRBD2 may fit D (5 bases each). The CDR3 sequence is 13 residues long. Trimming cost V 4 bases and J 4 bases, with 11 bases left between them. Germline lookup yields CDR1 LNHNV and CDR2 YYDKDF (reference sequence).